This entry is about one T cell receptor (beta chain). This sample was taken from a study of blood T cell repertoires in COVID-19. Assay used: immunoSEQ multiplex PCR; TCRdb lists only in-frame clones, some missing. The profile shows tens of thousands of clones, more than 70% of them singletons. The CDR3 has 16 amino acids. The V gene end was trimmed by 4 bases and the J gene end by 5 bases; junction bases not matched to a gene: 10. Germline loops: CDR1 MNHNS, CDR2 SASEGT. Material: peripheral blood. This clonotype was obtained from a woman of 80 years or more with acute or convalescent COVID-19. This chain uses TRBV6-1 with TRBJ2-7, with 11 nucleotides matching TRBD2. The CDR3 region has the DNA TGTGCCAGCAGTGTATCACTAGCGGGGGCTTGGAACGAGCAGTACGTC. Amino acids: CASSVSLAGAWNEQYV.